The rows below give T cell receptor beta chains drawn from one sample of a study of blood T cell repertoires in COVID-19. Clones were read by immunoSEQ multiplex PCR, and TCRdb kept only the in-frame ones, dropping some. The sample yields around 300,000 clones, about nine tenths seen once. The sample consisted of PBMCs or T cells enriched from blood (not recorded which). These receptors all come from a woman between 40 and 55 years old who had recovered from COVID-19. CDR3s include the opening cysteine and the closing phenylalanine or tryptophan. A D gene is named only where the DNA matches it firmly. A clone size is listed for some rows: how often the clone was seen (once, few, many), or a class if it is expanded.

v_call	j_call	d_call	clone_size	cdr3_aa	cdr3_nt
TRBV7-2	TRBJ1-3	NA	few	CASSPMRAGNTIYF	TGTGCCAGCAGCCCGATGAGGGCTGGAAACACCATATATTTT
TRBV14	TRBJ1-1	NA	NA	CASSQQQLNTEAFF	TGTGCCAGCAGCCAACAACAGCTGAACACTGAAGCTTTCTTT
TRBV30	TRBJ1-2	TRBD1	NA	CAWSRQGPSYGYTF	TGTGCCTGGAGCCGACAGGGGCCAAGCTATGGCTACACCTTC
TRBV5-4	TRBJ1-1	NA	NA	CASRSGLKTNTEAFF	TGTGCCAGCCGGTCAGGACTTAAAACTAACACTGAAGCTTTCTTT
TRBV3-1/TRBV3-2	TRBJ2-5	TRBD2	NA	CASSQGVGLAGVETQYF	TGTGCCAGCAGCCAAGGGGTGGGACTAGCGGGAGTTGAGACCCAGTACTTC
TRBV7-2	TRBJ2-1	NA	NA	CASSLPIHSYNEQFF	TGTGCCAGCAGCTTACCTATTCACTCCTACAATGAGCAGTTCTTC
TRBV3-1/TRBV3-2	TRBJ1-1	TRBD1	once	CASGRGQGYTEAFF	TGTGCCAGCGGCAGGGGACAGGGTTACACTGAAGCTTTCTTT
TRBV30	TRBJ2-7	TRBD1	few	CAWALRDRGHEQYF	TGTGCCTGGGCGCTTCGGGACAGGGGCCACGAGCAGTACTTC
TRBV7-8	TRBJ1-1	NA	NA	CASSYWGLRDTEAFF	TGTGCCAGCAGCTATTGGGGGCTTCGGGACACTGAAGCTTTCTTT
TRBV5-6	TRBJ2-1	TRBD1	once	CASRQDRGLYNEQFF	TGTGCCAGCAGACAGGACAGGGGGCTTTACAATGAGCAGTTCTTC
TRBV19	TRBJ2-5	TRBD1	once	CASSPVTGIPETQYF	TGTGCCAGTAGTCCCGTGACAGGGATTCCAGAGACCCAGTACTTC
TRBV13	TRBJ1-2	TRBD1	NA	CASSVGQDYGYTF	TGTGCCAGCAGCGTAGGACAGGACTATGGCTACACCTTC
TRBV7-2	TRBJ1-5	NA	few	CASSLGGGNQPQHF	TGTGCCAGCAGCTTAGGGGGAGGGAATCAGCCCCAGCATTTT
TRBV5-4	TRBJ1-1	NA	NA	CASSRHVNTEAFF	TGTGCCAGCAGCCGACACGTGAACACTGAAGCTTTCTTT
TRBV4-2	TRBJ2-5	NA	NA	CASSQEFLYQETQYF	TGTGCCAGCAGCCAAGAGTTTCTGTACCAAGAGACCCAGTACTTC
TRBV5-1	TRBJ2-7	NA	NA	CASSLEGGIGEQYF	TGCGCCAGCAGCTTGGAGGGGGGGATCGGCGAGCAGTACTTC
TRBV19	TRBJ1-2	TRBD1	NA	CASNRSTGGKGGYTF	TGTGCCAGCAACCGCTCAACAGGGGGCAAGGGCGGCTACACCTTC
TRBV18	TRBJ2-1	TRBD2	NA	CASSPGGRDNEQFF	TGTGCCAGCTCACCGGGAGGGCGGGACAATGAGCAGTTCTTC
TRBV11-2	TRBJ1-6	NA	NA	CASSVIDRFNSPLHF	TGTGCCAGCAGCGTAATAGACAGGTTTAATTCACCCCTCCACTTT
TRBV5-1	TRBJ2-5	NA	NA	CASSMTVQETQYF	TGCGCCAGCAGCATGACAGTACAAGAGACCCAGTACTTC